The 24 T cell receptor beta chains listed next were all sequenced from one sample in a study of monozygotic twins with inflammatory bowel disease. From its re-call of the 5' RACE reads, TCRdb lists each CDR3 protein once, without DNA. Reported are roughly 160,000 distinct CDR3 sequences; the ten largest clones contain 2% to 3%. The sample consisted of blood. The source is a human donor with ulcerative colitis or Crohn's disease, or a healthy co-twin of an affected twin (not recorded which).

The chain employs TRBV12-3 or TRBV12-4 and TRBJ2-7; TCRdb designates TRBD1, a call that cannot be tested without DNA. This CDR3 is built from 14 residues. This CDR3 is CASSVRDRGYEQYF.

The chain couples TRBV5-1 to TRBJ2-5; the D call of TRBD1 rests on TCRdb alone, since no DNA is present to check it. This CDR3 comprises 14 residues. Per the germline V gene, CDR1 is SGHRS and CDR2 is YFSETQ. The CDR3 sequence is CASSLRGNGETQYF.

The chain joins TRBV27 to TRBJ1-2; the TRBD1 assignment by TCRdb is unverifiable without DNA. The V gene's germline CDR1 is MNHEY and CDR2 SMNVEV (reference sequence). The CDR3 is 14 residues long. CDR3 loop: CASSRAGETYGYTF.

The chain has TRBV20-1 and TRBJ1-6. Germline V lookup: CDR1 DFQATT, CDR2 SNEGSKA (reference sequence). This CDR3 region has 12 residues. The CDR3 is CSARVGNSPLHF.

The chain links TRBV27 to TRBJ2-7; TCRdb's assignment of TRBD1 cannot be checked, as there is no DNA. Germline V gene lookup returns CDR1 MNHEY and CDR2 SMNVEV (reference sequence). The CDR3 extends over 13 amino acids. This CDR3 reads CASSLTGGDEQYF.

CDR3 sequence: CAISNSAYEQYF. The V and J genes are TRBV10-3 and TRBJ2-7. The CDR3 extends over 12 amino acids. CDR1 is ENHRY, CDR2 SYGVKD, per germline.

This chain uses TRBV4-1 with TRBJ2-2; no DNA is available, so the TRBD2 call from TCRdb remains unchecked. CDR3 length equals 17 residues. Germline V CDR1 and CDR2: MGHRA, YSYEKL. The CDR3 is CASSQAPSGGNTGELFF.

This chain links TRBV10-3 with TRBJ2-3; TCRdb reports TRBD2, a call that lacks DNA to check it against. The germline CDR1 and CDR2 sequences are ENHRY and SYGVKD. There are 15 residues in the CDR3. This CDR3 is CAISESGAGTDTQYF.

V gene TRBV3-1 combines with J gene TRBJ2-7; checking the TCRdb D call of TRBD1 is not possible without DNA. From germline, CDR1 is LGHDT and CDR2 YNNKEL (reference sequence). The CDR3 is 13 amino acids. The CDR3 loop reads CASSQQGSYEQYF.

The V and J genes are TRBV5-1 and TRBJ2-4; lacking DNA, the TRBD1 call made by TCRdb goes unchecked. Germline loops: CDR1 SGHRS, CDR2 YFSETQ. The CDR3 spans 15 residues. The CDR3 spells CASSLVGGVGNIQYF.

The V call is TRBV10-3, the J call TRBJ2-1; TCRdb's D call, TRBD1, is unchecked because there is no DNA. This CDR3 is built from 12 residues. The germline CDR1 and CDR2 sequences are ENHRY and SYGVKD. CDR3 residues: CAISPAPNEQFF.

The chain recombines TRBV6-2 or TRBV6-3 with TRBJ2-2; without DNA, the TCRdb call of TRBD1 cannot be checked. Germline V CDR1 and CDR2: MNHEY, SVGEGT. This CDR3 spans 12 amino acids. This CDR3 reads CASSQGAGELFF.

The chain has TRBV7-8 and TRBJ2-5; absent DNA, TCRdb's TRBD2 call cannot be checked. Germline lookup yields CDR1 SGHVS and CDR2 FQNEAQ. CDR3 size: 17 residues. The CDR3: CASSPLAGREYQETQYF.

The rearrangement links TRBV5-1 to TRBJ1-1; TCRdb's D call, TRBD1, is unchecked because there is no DNA. CDR1 and CDR2 from the germline V gene are SGHRS and YFSETQ. This CDR3 has 12 amino acids. Here the CDR3 reads CASSRERGEAFF.

The rearrangement uses TRBV4-2 and TRBJ2-3; TCRdb proposes TRBD2, but this gene call is untestable without DNA. Germline V gene data show CDR1 as LGHNA and CDR2 as YNFKEQ. The CDR3 contains 17 residues. CDR3 region: CASSQVTAGSSTDTQYF.

The gene calls are TRBV5-1 and TRBJ2-7; TCRdb picks TRBD2, but there is no DNA to check that call. The CDR3 sequence is 16 residues long. Germline assignment: CDR1 SGHRS and CDR2 YFSETQ. CDR3 sequence: CASSLGTSGSPYEQYF. Variable domain in full (rest from reference TRBV5-1 and TRBJ2-7): KAGVTQTPRYLIKTRGQQVTLSCSPISGHRSVSWYQQTPGQGLQFLFEYFSETQRNKGNFPGRFSGRQFSNSRSEMNVSTLELGDSALYLCASSLGTSGSPYEQYFGPGTRLTVT.

J is TRBJ1-1 and V is TRBV12-3 or TRBV12-4; TCRdb reports TRBD1, a call that lacks DNA to check it against. The CDR3 loop spans 13 amino acids. This CDR3 reads CASSLQGRTEAFF.

The rearrangement joins TRBV7-7 to TRBJ2-7; absent DNA, TCRdb's TRBD2 call cannot be checked. CDR1 and CDR2 (germline): SSHAT, FNYEAQ (reference sequence). The CDR3 totals 15 residues. CDR3 region: CASSLGPAGTYEQYF.

The rearrangement joins TRBV7-3 to TRBJ2-1; there is no DNA to check the TCRdb D call of TRBD1. CDR1 is SGHTA, CDR2 FQGTGA, per germline. The CDR3 is 16 amino acids. The CDR3 reads CASSLRRQGIHNEQFF.

The chain couples TRBV7-8 to TRBJ2-5. The CDR3 is 14 residues long. Germline V CDR1 and CDR2: SGHVS, FQNEAQ. The CDR3 is CASSFDAVLETQYF.

This chain uses TRBV29-1 with TRBJ2-5; without DNA, the TCRdb call of TRBD2 cannot be checked. From germline, CDR1 is SQVTM and CDR2 ANQGSEA. The CDR3 is 12 residues long. CDR3 region: CSVWTYQETQYF.

The genes are TRBV20-1 and TRBJ2-3; the TCRdb D gene call, TRBD2, has no DNA to confirm it. Per germline, CDR1 DFQATT and CDR2 SNEGSKA (reference sequence). The CDR3 length is 14 residues. CDR3 region: CSARIAGLVDTQYF.

CDR3 loop: CASSQGFGIQETQYF. The gene calls are TRBV4-1 and TRBJ2-5. This CDR3 spans 15 amino acids. CDR1 and CDR2 (germline): MGHRA, YSYEKL.

J is TRBJ1-2 and V is TRBV12-3 or TRBV12-4; the D call of TRBD1 rests on TCRdb alone, since no DNA is present to check it. The CDR3 has 13 amino acids. CDR3 residues: CASRPGQGYGYTF.